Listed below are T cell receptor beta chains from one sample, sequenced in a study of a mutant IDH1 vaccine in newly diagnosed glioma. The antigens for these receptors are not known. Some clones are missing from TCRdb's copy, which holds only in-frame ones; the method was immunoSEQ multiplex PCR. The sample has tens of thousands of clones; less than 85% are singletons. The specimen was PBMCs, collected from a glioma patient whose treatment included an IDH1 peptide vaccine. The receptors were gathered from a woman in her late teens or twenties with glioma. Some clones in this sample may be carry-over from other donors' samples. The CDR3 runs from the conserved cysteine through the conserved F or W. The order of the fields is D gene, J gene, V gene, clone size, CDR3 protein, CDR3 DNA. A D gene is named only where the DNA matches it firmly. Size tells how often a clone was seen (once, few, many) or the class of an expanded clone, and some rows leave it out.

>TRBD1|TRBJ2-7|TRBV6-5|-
CASSRGRGFYEQYF
TGTGCCAGCTCCCGGGGCAGGGGGTTCTACGAGCAGTACTTC
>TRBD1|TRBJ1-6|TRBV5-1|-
CASSKGADNSPLHF
TGCGCCAGCAGTAAGGGGGCTGACAATTCACCCCTCCACTTT
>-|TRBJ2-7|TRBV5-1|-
CASSPDTTYEQYF
TGCGCCAGCAGCCCGGACACAACCTACGAGCAGTACTTC
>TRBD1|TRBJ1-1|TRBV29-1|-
CSGNAGGSAFF
TGCAGCGGCAATGCAGGGGGCTCAGCTTTCTTT
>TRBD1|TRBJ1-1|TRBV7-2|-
CASSLGTGTAFF
TGTGCCAGCAGCTTAGGGACAGGGACAGCTTTCTTT
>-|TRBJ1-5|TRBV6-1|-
CASSEGGATNQPQHF
TGTGCCAGCAGTGAAGGAGGGGCGACCAATCAGCCCCAGCATTTT
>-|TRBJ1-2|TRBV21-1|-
CASSKRGVCRNYGYTF
TGTGCCAGCAGCAAACGAGGCGTCTGCCGCAACTATGGCTACACCTTC
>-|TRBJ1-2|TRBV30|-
CAWRKNIRPHGYGYTF
TGTGCCTGGAGAAAAAATATTAGGCCCCACGGCTATGGCTACACCTTC
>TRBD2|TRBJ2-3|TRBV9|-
CASSVAGGDGTQYF
TGTGCCAGCAGCGTAGCTGGGGGGGATGGTACGCAGTATTTT
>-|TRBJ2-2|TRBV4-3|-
CASSLYRTPNTGELLF
TGCGCCAGCAGCCTCTACCGGACTCCTAACACCGGGGAGCTGCTTTTT
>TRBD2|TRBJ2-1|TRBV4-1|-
CASSQAALAGPGSYNEQFF
TGCGCCAGCAGCCAGGCCGCCCTAGCGGGACCCGGCTCCTACAATGAGCAGTTCTTC
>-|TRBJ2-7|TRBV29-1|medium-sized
CSVEDRNFEQYF
TGCAGCGTTGAAGATCGTAACTTCGAGCAGTACTTC
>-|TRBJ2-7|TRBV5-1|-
CASSLSTAQQYF
TGCGCCAGCAGCTTGTCCACAGCTCAGCAGTACTTC
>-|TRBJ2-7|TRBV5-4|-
CASSLGGDFSYEQYF
TGTGCCAGCAGCTTGGGAGGGGACTTCTCCTACGAGCAGTACTTC
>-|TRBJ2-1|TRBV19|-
CASSLYNEQFF
TGTGCCAGTAGTTTGTACAATGAGCAGTTCTTC
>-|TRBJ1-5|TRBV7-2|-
CASSSQHF
TGTGCCAGCAGCTCTCAGCATTTT
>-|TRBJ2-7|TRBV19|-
CASRRSSALRDEQYF
TGTGCCAGTCGACGGTCTAGCGCCCTTCGGGACGAGCAGTACTTC
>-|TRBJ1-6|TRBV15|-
CATSRDLGNYNSPLHF
TGTGCCACCAGCAGAGATTTAGGGAACTATAATTCACCCCTCCACTTT
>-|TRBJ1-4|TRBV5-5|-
CASSPMGWDEKLFF
TGTGCCAGCAGCCCGATGGGGTGGGATGAAAAACTGTTTTTT
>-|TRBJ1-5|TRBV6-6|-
CASVRGLTGNQPQHF
TGTGCCAGCGTTAGAGGGCTTACGGGCAATCAGCCCCAGCATTTT
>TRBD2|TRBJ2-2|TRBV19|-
CASSQRGGSGELFF
TGTGCCAGTAGTCAGCGGGGGGGTAGCGGGGAGCTGTTTTTT
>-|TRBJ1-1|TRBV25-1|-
CASSEEGVNTEAFF
TGTGCCAGCAGTGAAGAGGGGGTGAACACTGAAGCTTTCTTT
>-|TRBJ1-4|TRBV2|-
CASSEGGTNEKLFF
TGTGCCAGCAGTGAAGGAGGGACTAATGAAAAACTGTTTTTT
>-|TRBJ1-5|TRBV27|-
CASSFNGFNQPQHF
TGTGCCAGCAGTTTTAACGGATTTAATCAGCCCCAGCATTTT
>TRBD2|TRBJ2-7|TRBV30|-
CAWSTSGTVGEQYF
TGTGCCTGGAGCACTAGCGGAACTGTGGGCGAGCAGTACTTC
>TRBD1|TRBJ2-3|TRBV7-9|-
CASSSMDRGGADTQYF
TGTGCCAGCAGCTCCATGGACAGGGGAGGGGCAGATACGCAGTATTTT
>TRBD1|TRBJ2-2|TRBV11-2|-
CASSKWTGGFTGELFF
TGTGCCAGCAGCAAGTGGACAGGGGGCTTCACCGGGGAGCTGTTTTTT
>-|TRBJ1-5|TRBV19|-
CASSMGGVYQPQHF
TGTGCCAGTAGTATGGGAGGGGTTTATCAGCCCCAGCATTTT
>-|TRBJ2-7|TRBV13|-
CASSPGPVEPYEQYF
TGTGCCAGCAGCCCGGGACCCGTCGAACCCTACGAGCAGTACTTC
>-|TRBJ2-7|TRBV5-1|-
CASSSGTLGYEQYF
TGCGCCAGCAGCTCAGGGACCTTGGGCTACGAGCAGTACTTC
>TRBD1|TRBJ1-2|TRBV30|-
CAWSVWGQGKSSGYTF
TGTGCCTGGAGTGTGTGGGGACAGGGTAAATCGAGTGGCTACACCTTC
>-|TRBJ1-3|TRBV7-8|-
CASSLGLSSGNTIYF
TGTGCCAGCAGCTTAGGCCTCAGCTCTGGAAACACCATATATTTT
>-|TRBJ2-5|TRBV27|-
CASSFGSFQETQYF
TGTGCCAGCAGTTTCGGGTCTTTCCAAGAGACCCAGTACTTC
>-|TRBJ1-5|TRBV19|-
CASSPTYLDQPQHF
TGTGCCAGTAGTCCCACTTACCTGGATCAGCCCCAGCATTTT
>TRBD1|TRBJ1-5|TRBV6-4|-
CASNAGQGWNQPQHF
TGTGCCAGCAACGCTGGACAGGGTTGGAATCAGCCCCAGCATTTT
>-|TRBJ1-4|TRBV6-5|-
CASSYGRAGEKLFF
TGTGCCAGCAGTTACGGCAGGGCGGGTGAAAAACTGTTTTTT
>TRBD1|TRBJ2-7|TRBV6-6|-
CASSVGQGAYEQYF
TGTGCCAGCAGTGTCGGACAGGGGGCTTACGAGCAGTACTTC
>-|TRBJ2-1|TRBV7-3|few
CASSEGSYNEQFF
TGTGCCAGCAGCGAGGGCTCCTACAATGAGCAGTTCTTC
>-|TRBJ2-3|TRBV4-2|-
CASSQDRVDTQYF
TGTGCCAGCAGCCAAGATCGAGTAGATACGCAGTATTTT